This T cell receptor (beta chain) was sequenced during a study of beta chain features in type 1 diabetes (dated by TCRdb to about 2018). Concerning the study at large: Patients and healthy donors did not differ in mean age, gender distribution, total cell number or subset yield. A total of around 110,000,000 sorted cells were examined across all samples, and a strong correlation was observed between cell number per subset and RNA yield. The study compared the TCRB repertoires of sorted circulating CD4+ T cell subsets in recently diagnosed type 1 diabetes patients with those in matched healthy donors. Regulatory and stem cell-like memory subsets were obtained from only 8 patients and roughly 8 healthy donors, while naive and central memory subsets were obtained from all 30 or so donors. The paper's findings and limits, for the study overall: In all four CD4+ subsets, TCRB CDR3 length was moderately but significantly shorter in type 1 diabetes patients. At VDJ recombination sites, patients with type 1 diabetes made fewer insertions and deleted more nucleotides, a pattern implying thymic rearrangement abnormalities. Shorter templates might be favored by PCR, yet because patient and control samples were amplified and corrected together, any such skew would affect both groups equally. The naive, central memory and regulatory TCRB repertoires appeared to resemble one another more closely among patients than among healthy donors. Because cDNA rather than genomic DNA was sequenced, highly expressing activated cells could have been over-represented, although no difference in activation and CD3 levels was found between groups. HLA sub-analyses involved small numbers of individuals, so any influence of HLA type on TCRB rearrangement remained unresolved.

The High Capacity cDNA Reverse Transcription Kit was used to reverse transcribe all of the isolated RNA, meaning that expressed TCRB transcripts were what got sequenced. Deep immunoSEQ sequencing was performed on naive, central memory and regulatory T cell samples, with an average of about 3.57 million total reads per sample. Sorted cells were lysed in RLT buffer and RNA was extracted with DNase-treated RNeasy Micro or Mini kits, depending on cell number. Each cell subset was processed separately to prevent cross-contamination, with patient and healthy donor samples processed together. The immunoSEQ multiplex PCR was used to amplify TCRB sequences from cDNA, generating 87-bp fragments that spanned the CDR3 region. Sequencing of the amplicons was done on the Illumina HiSeq platform. The authors' analysis ran thus. Synthetic template baselines were used to correct PCR bias computationally, reads within Hamming distance 2 were collapsed together, and singletons that could not be merged were discarded. By aligning reads against IMGT, V, D and J genes, CDR3 length, and insertions or deletions at six rearrangement sites were assigned. Within each subset, clonotype counts were normalized to sorted cell number, after which true diversity and Gini coefficients were computed with the tcR R package. The overlap coefficient, calculated on TCRB nucleotide sequences, was used to quantify repertoire sharing. Out-of-frame TCRB sequences from naive cells were analyzed as a proxy for the pre-selection repertoire. This immuneACCESS table, as held by TCRdb, lists in-frame sequences with V and J called but not all clones. Of the missing ones, under half trace to an unresolved V gene in checked studies; the others have no known cause. The DNA was the basis for D and trimming; V, J and clone size are from that table. For this sample there are about half a million clones; approximately 28% appear just once. Together, the top ten hold around 0.065% of the sample.

For CDR1 and CDR2, the germline V gene lists SQVTM and ANQGSEA. The CDR3 covers 14 residues, taking in both the cysteine and the phenylalanine. This entry keeps only the CDR3 DNA: 42 bases, framed from base 1. The trim is 4 bases for V and 0 bases for J, with a gap of 13 bases between the germline ends. Each donor gave one peripheral blood draw, approximately 120 mL on average, collected into heparinised tubes. Naive, central memory, regulatory and stem cell-like memory CD4+ T cells were sorted on a BD FACSAria II using a panel including CD45RO, CCR7, CD25, CD127, CD95 and CD27. A purity above 98% was achieved for all sorted populations. PBMCs were separated immediately by Lymphoprep density gradient centrifugation and were stained directly, without being cultured. To minimize batch effects, samples were stained and sorted in pairs, one healthy donor with one patient per experiment. A note on this clone: The antigen it binds to is not known. The record has no base qualities; no much larger clone is one base away.

Sequencing input: naive CD4+ T cells from blood. The sample's cell subset or site, from its label and the paper: true naive CD4+ T cells. The chain joins TRBV29-1 to TRBJ2-7; TRBD1 is a possible D gene, resting on 6 matching bases. The clonotype was recovered from a man aged 18 to 30 in good health. CDR3 loop: CSVGIQGNSYEQYF. The nucleotide sequence reads as follows: TGCAGCGTTGGCATACAGGGAAACTCCTACGAGCAGTACTTC.